This T cell receptor beta chain was observed in a study of Graves' ophthalmopathy and Graves' hyperthyroidism. For repertoire sequencing, the TCR beta CDR3 regions were amplified from RNA transcripts. A first-round RT-PCR used HTBI primers, followed by a second-round multiplex PCR. One entry per CDR3 protein results from TCRdb running MiXCR on the multiplex PCR reads. The sample lists about 400,000 distinct CDR3 sequences, approximately 20% seen once, with around 1.5% in the top ten. In germline, CDR1 is DFQATT, CDR2 SNEGSKA (reference sequence). V trimming: 3 bases; J trimming: 4 bases; junction bases outside the gene matches: 1. The CDR3 totals 14 residues. Diagnostic conclusions were grounded in clinical symptoms, serum thyroxine, TRAb, thyroid ultrasound and orbital computed tomography. Study results and limitations: Blood also carried most expanded thyroid clonotypes exceeding 0.001 frequency. Sensitivity of about 90% and specificity of around 76% were achieved when a 13-signature model separated ophthalmopathy from stable hyperthyroidism.

This clonotype was picked up many times. Its specificity is not known. The rearrangement links TRBV20-1 to TRBJ2-2; 11 bases map to TRBD1. This TCR came from a young woman with Graves' ophthalmopathy. The sequenced sample consisted of peripheral blood. The CDR3 sequence: CSARDRGRTGELFF. The DNA of the CDR3 is TGCAGTGCTAGGGACAGGGGGCGCACCGGGGAGCTGTTTTTT.